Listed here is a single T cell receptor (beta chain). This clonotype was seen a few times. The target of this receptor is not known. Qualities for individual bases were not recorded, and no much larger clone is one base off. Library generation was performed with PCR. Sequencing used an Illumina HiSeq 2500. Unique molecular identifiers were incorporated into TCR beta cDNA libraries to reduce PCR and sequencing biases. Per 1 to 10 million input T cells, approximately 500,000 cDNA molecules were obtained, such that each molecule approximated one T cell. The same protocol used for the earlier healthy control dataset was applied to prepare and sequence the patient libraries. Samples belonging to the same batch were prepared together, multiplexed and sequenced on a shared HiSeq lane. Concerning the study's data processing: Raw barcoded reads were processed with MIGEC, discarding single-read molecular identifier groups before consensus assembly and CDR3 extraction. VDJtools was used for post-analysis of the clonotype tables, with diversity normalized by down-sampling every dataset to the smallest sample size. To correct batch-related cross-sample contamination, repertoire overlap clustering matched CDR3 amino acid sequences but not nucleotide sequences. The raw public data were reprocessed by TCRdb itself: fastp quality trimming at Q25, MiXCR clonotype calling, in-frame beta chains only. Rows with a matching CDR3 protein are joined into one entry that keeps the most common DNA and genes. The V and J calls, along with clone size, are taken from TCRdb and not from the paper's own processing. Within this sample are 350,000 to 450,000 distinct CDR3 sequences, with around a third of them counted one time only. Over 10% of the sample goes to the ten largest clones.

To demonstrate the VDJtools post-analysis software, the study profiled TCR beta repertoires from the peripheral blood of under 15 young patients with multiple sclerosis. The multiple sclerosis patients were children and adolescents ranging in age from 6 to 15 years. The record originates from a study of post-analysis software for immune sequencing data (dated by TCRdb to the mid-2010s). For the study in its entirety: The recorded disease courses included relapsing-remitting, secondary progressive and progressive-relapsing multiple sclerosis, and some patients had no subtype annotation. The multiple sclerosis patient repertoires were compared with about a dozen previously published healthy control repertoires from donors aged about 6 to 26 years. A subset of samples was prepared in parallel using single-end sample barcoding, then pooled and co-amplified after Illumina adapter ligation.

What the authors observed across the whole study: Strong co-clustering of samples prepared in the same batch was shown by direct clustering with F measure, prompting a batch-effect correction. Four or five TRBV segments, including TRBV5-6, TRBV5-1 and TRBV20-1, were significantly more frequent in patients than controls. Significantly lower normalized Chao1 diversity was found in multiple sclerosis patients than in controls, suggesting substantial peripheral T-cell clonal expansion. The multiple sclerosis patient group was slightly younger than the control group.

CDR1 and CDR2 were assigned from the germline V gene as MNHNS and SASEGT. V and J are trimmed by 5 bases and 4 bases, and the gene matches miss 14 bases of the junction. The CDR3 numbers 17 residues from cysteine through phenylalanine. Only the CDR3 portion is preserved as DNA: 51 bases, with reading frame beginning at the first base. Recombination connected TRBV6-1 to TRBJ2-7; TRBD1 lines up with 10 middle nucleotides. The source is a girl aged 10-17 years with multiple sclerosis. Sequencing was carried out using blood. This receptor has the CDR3 CASSTRPPGQGWYEQYF. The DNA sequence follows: TGTGCCAGCAGTACGCGGCCCCCGGGACAGGGGTGGTACGAGCAGTACTTC.